What follows describes a single T cell receptor beta chain. Antigen unknown. The sample originates from a study of T cells in narcolepsy. Study in general: Donors had narcolepsy type 1 or type 2, or were healthy controls. Study findings and constraints: Autoreactive clone sequences were missing from some blood memory CD4+ repertoires.

Trimming removed 2 bases from V and 4 bases from J, with 11 bases in between. Germline values: CDR1 SGHNT, CDR2 YENEEA. The CDR3 runs 14 residues. Libraries were prepared by immunoSEQ multiplex PCR; TCRdb keeps only in-frame clonotypes and omits some of them. The sample contains some 34,000 clones, roughly 80% of which appear only once. The origin of this receptor is a human donor in good health. This sequence joins TRBV11-3 and TRBJ1-1; D uncertain. What was sequenced was memory (CD45RA-) CD4+ T cells from blood. CDR3 protein: CASSLFRGSTEAFF. The CDR3 nucleotides read TGTGCCAGCAGCTTATTTCGGGGTTCCACTGAAGCTTTCTTT.